These 27 T cell receptor beta chains originate from one sample sequenced in a study of T cell responses to AZD1222 COVID-19 vaccine (dated by TCRdb to the early 2020s). Interpreted using the paper, the time point label stands for: about 28 days (+/-7) after the second vaccine dose. The library was produced with the immunoSEQ multiplex PCR assay. TCRdb holds this immuneACCESS table with in-frame rearrangements only. Some clones are missing; in checked studies, unresolved V genes explain under half, and the rest has no known cause. This sample comprises approximately 150,000 clones, more than 90% of them detected only once. Less than 2% of the sample is held by the ten biggest clonotypes. Sequencing was performed on peripheral blood, taken 28 days after the second AZD1222 dose. Receptor source: an adult who received the AZD1222 COVID-19 vaccine.

The gene calls are TRBV5-1 and TRBJ2-1, with 8 bases aligning to TRBD2. This CDR3 contains 16 residues. Per germline, CDR1 SGHRS and CDR2 YFSETQ. J gave up 0 bases and V 4 bases, and 6 bases lay outside the gene matches. The CDR3 protein is CASSHSGVSSYNEQFF. The CDR3 DNA reads as TGCGCCAGCAGCCATAGCGGGGTGAGCTCCTACAATGAGCAGTTCTTC.

The genes are TRBV15 and TRBJ1-3; the D gene is possibly TRBD1 (5 bases). The CDR3 totals 19 residues. Per the germline V gene, CDR1 is LNHNV and CDR2 is YYDKDF (reference sequence). V shed 0 bases and J shed 2 bases, with 20 bases lying between them. The CDR3 is CATSRDKGLLYGAGNTIYF. The CDR3 DNA sequence: TGTGCCACCAGCAGAGATAAGGGACTGTTATATGGTGCTGGAAACACCATATATTTT.

The genes are TRBV29-1 and TRBJ1-2; the D is unclear. Germline V gives CDR1 SQVTM, CDR2 ANQGSEA. CDR3 length: 13 residues. V was shortened by 4 bases and J by 4 bases, with 13 bases between the two germline ends. The CDR3 sequence is CSVGTRGGYGYTF. Here the CDR3 DNA reads TGCAGCGTTGGTACCAGAGGTGGCTATGGCTACACCTTC. Using reference TRBV29-1 and TRBJ1-2 for the parts outside the CDR3, the full variable domain is SAVISQKPSRDICQRGTSLTIQCQVDSQVTMMFWYRQQPGQSLTLIATANQGSEATYESGFVIDKFPISRPNLTFSTLTVSNMSPEDSSIYLCSVGTRGGYGYTFGSGTRLTVV.

The rearrangement joins TRBV30 to TRBJ1-1, with D unclear. This CDR3 spans 13 amino acids. Germline V gives CDR1 GTSNPN, CDR2 SVGIG (reference sequence). V lost 4 bases, J lost 0 bases, and 9 bases lay in between. The DNA for the CDR3 is TGTGCCTGGACAGAGAACATGAACACTGAAGCTTTCTTT. Translation gives CAWTENMNTEAFF.

V usage is TRBV16 and J usage is TRBJ1-6; D is uncertain. The CDR3 has 14 residues. Germline V gene data show CDR1 as KGHSY and CDR2 as FQNENV. V dropped 0 bases and J dropped 9 bases, with 9 bases sitting between them. The CDR3 sequence is CASSQSEKTSPLHF. As DNA, the CDR3 is TGTGCCAGCAGCCAATCAGAAAAGACTTCACCCCTCCACTTT.

V is TRBV24-1 and J is TRBJ1-5; D is ambiguous. The V end was cut by 4 bases, the J end by 1 base, with 1 base between. The CDR3 is made up of 12 amino acids. The germline gives CDR1 KGHDR, CDR2 SFDVKD. The DNA of the CDR3 is TGTGCCACCAGTGAGAGCAATCAGCCCCAGCATTTT. Translated: CATSESNQPQHF.

The J gene is TRBJ2-3, the V gene TRBV29-1, with D perhaps matching TRBD1 or TRBD2 (5 bases each). Germline CDR1 SQVTM, CDR2 ANQGSEA. This CDR3 is built from 14 residues. V was shortened by 6 bases and J by 3 bases, with 16 bases between the two germline ends. The CDR3 protein is CSVRDPRRTDTQYF. As DNA, the CDR3 is TGCAGCGTCCGGGACCCCCGGAGGACAGATACGCAGTATTTT.

Notes on this clone: Its ends do not fully match the called genes, so a read error is possible. The chain is built from TRBV5-6 and TRBJ1-1, with D perhaps matching TRBD1 (5 bases). Germline values: CDR1 SGHDT, CDR2 YYEEEE. The CDR3 extends over 13 amino acids. The CDR3 sequence: CASRLDTNTEAFF. The CDR3 nucleotides are TGTGCCAGCAGGTTGGACACAAACACTGAAGCTTTCTTT.

J is TRBJ1-5 and V is TRBV30; D uncertain. This CDR3 comprises 14 residues. Trimming pared 1 base from V and 4 bases from J, leaving 11 bases between. CDR1 GTSNPN and CDR2 SVGIG come from the germline V gene (reference sequence). The DNA of the CDR3 is TGTGCCTGGAGTGGCCAAGGCCTAAATCAGCCCCAGCATTTT. Encoded protein: CAWSGQGLNQPQHF.

This clone came up a few times. The chain carries TRBV7-6 and TRBJ2-2; 8 bases are shared with TRBD2. The V and J ends lost 1 base and 7 bases, in that order; junction bases with no gene match: 8. Germline CDR1 reads SGHVS; CDR2 reads FNYEAQ. The CDR3 sequence is 16 residues long. CDR3 in amino acids: CASSLGSGELSGELFF. The CDR3 DNA sequence: TGTGCCAGCAGCTTAGGTAGCGGGGAATTGAGCGGGGAGCTGTTTTTT.

The CDR3 is CASTRVDRVRTTQYF. The CDR3 bases are TGTGCCAGCACCCGAGTAGACAGGGTTAGGACTACGCAGTATTTT. The J gene is TRBJ2-3, the V gene TRBV5-4, with 7 positions matching TRBD1. Losses at the gene ends were 6 bases for V and 8 bases for J; bases not matched to a gene: 15. This CDR3 is 15 amino acids long. Germline CDR1 SGHNT, CDR2 YYREEE (reference sequence).

As DNA, the CDR3 is TGTGCCAGCAGTGAACTGGACAGGGTAGGCTATGGCTACACCTTC. Amino acid sequence: CASSELDRVGYGYTF. V gene TRBV6-1 combines with J gene TRBJ1-2; 8 bases map to TRBD1. The CDR3 has 15 amino acids. The J segment lost 4 bases and the V segment lost 2 bases, leaving 6 bases of the junction unmatched. Germline assignment: CDR1 MNHNS and CDR2 SASEGT.

The chain carries TRBV2 and TRBJ1-3; 9 positions match TRBD1. Germline-derived CDR1 and CDR2 are SNHLY and FYNNEI. This CDR3 is 15 amino acids long. Trimming at V came to 7 bases and at J to 2 bases, leaving 6 bases not matched to a gene. For the CDR3, the DNA is TGTGCCAGCACCCCACGGACAGGGGCTGGAAACACCATATATTTT. Amino acid sequence: CASTPRTGAGNTIYF.

The chain couples TRBV4-2 to TRBJ1-6; D gene unclear. There are 16 residues in the CDR3. With 1 base removed from V and 4 bases from J, the gap between germline ends came to 11 bases. Per germline, CDR1 LGHNA and CDR2 YNFKEQ. In DNA, the CDR3 is TGTGCCAGCAGCCAAGCTCCAGGATCATATAATTCACCCCTCCACTTT. Protein: CASSQAPGSYNSPLHF.

The chain is built from TRBV29-1 and TRBJ1-1; D gene unclear. Germline V gives CDR1 SQVTM, CDR2 ANQGSEA. This CDR3 spans 10 amino acids. V gave up 7 bases and J gave up 0 bases, with 3 bases separating them. CDR3 protein: CSALNTEAFF. The CDR3 DNA reads as TGCAGCGCGCTGAACACTGAAGCTTTCTTT. Full variable domain (outside the CDR3, taken from reference TRBV29-1 and TRBJ1-1): SAVISQKPSRDICQRGTSLTIQCQVDSQVTMMFWYRQQPGQSLTLIATANQGSEATYESGFVIDKFPISRPNLTFSTLTVSNMSPEDSSIYLCSALNTEAFFGQGTRLTVV.

The chain joins TRBV2 to TRBJ1-4; D unresolved. Germline V gives CDR1 SNHLY, CDR2 FYNNEI. The CDR3 sequence is 11 residues long. V was shortened by 7 bases and J by 8 bases, with 8 bases between the two germline ends. The CDR3 is CASKAEEKLFF. The CDR3 nucleotides read TGTGCCAGCAAGGCCGAAGAAAAACTGTTTTTT.

The genes are TRBV6-5 and TRBJ2-7, with 8 bases fitting TRBD1. With V trimmed by 5 bases and J by 2 bases, 5 bases remained unmatched. The CDR3 length is 14 residues. Germline CDR1 MNHEY, CDR2 SVGAGI. The CDR3 coding sequence is TGTGCCAGCAGTCGGACAGGGTCAACCTACGAGCAGTACGTC. Encoded protein: CASSRTGSTYEQYV.

Only one count was recorded for this clone. This chain connects TRBV3-1 (or the pseudogene TRBV3-2) to TRBJ1-2, with 7 nucleotides matching TRBD1. This CDR3 region has 14 residues. V lost 4 bases and J lost 6; bases outside the gene matches: 8. Germline V gene data show CDR1 as LGHDT and CDR2 as YNNKEL (reference sequence). The CDR3 DNA is TGTGCCAGCAGCCGGGACAGCTCAGGGGATGGCTACACCTTC. Translation: CASSRDSSGDGYTF.

V usage is TRBV13 and J usage is TRBJ2-1; D is ambiguous. V dropped 2 bases and J dropped 4 bases, with 6 bases sitting between them. The CDR3 length is 13 residues. Germline CDR1 reads PRHDT; CDR2 reads FYEKMQ (reference sequence). The CDR3: CASSLIGYNEQFF. CDR3 in DNA: TGTGCCAGCAGCTTAATAGGATACAATGAGCAGTTCTTC. Drawing the rest from reference TRBV13 and TRBJ2-1, the complete variable domain is AAGVIQSPRHLIKEKRETATLKCYPIPRHDTVYWYQQGPGQDPQFLISFYEKMQSDKGSIPDRFSAQQFSDYHSELNMSSLELGDSALYFCASSLIGYNEQFFGPGTRLTVL.

The chain couples TRBV6-5 to TRBJ2-1; TRBD1 is a possible D gene (5 bases). CDR1 and CDR2 from the germline V gene are MNHEY and SVGAGI. The CDR3 totals 14 residues. Trimming stripped 2 bases from V and 6 bases from J, with 11 bases between. CDR3 region: CASSYRTRSNEQFF. CDR3 bases: TGTGCCAGCAGTTACCGGACAAGATCCAATGAGCAGTTCTTC.

The chain couples TRBV7-2 to TRBJ2-3; TRBD2 agrees at 8 bases. Looked up from germline, CDR1 is SGHTA and CDR2 is FQGNSA. The V segment lost 6 bases and the J segment 0 bases; nucleotides outside the gene matches: 8. The CDR3 length is 16 residues. CDR3 sequence (DNA): TGTGCCAGCAGTGGGACGGGGGGGATTAGCACAGATACGCAGTATTTT. This encodes CASSGTGGISTDTQYF.

The V and J genes are TRBV3-1 (or the pseudogene TRBV3-2) and TRBJ2-5; 12 bases agree with TRBD2. This CDR3 is 16 amino acids long. The V segment lost 5 bases and the J segment 4 bases; nucleotides outside the gene matches: 8. Germline V CDR1 and CDR2: LGHDT, YNNKEL (reference sequence). DNA for the CDR3: TGTGCCAGCAGCACAGGACTAGCGGGGTCGGGAGAGACCCAGTACTTC. This sequence encodes CASSTGLAGSGETQYF.

CDR3 nucleotide sequence: TGTGCCAGCAGCTTAGGGAAAATGGGCAATCAGCCCCAGCATTTT. Amino acids: CASSLGKMGNQPQHF. V is TRBV11-2 and J is TRBJ1-5; D remains unclear. The CDR3 totals 15 residues. Germline V gene data show CDR1 as SGHAT and CDR2 as FQNNGV. Trimming took 1 base from V and 2 from J, leaving 9 bases between them.

This chain connects TRBV28 to TRBJ1-4; TRBD1 might be the D (5 bases). This CDR3 has 14 amino acids. The V end was cut by 6 bases, the J end by 5 bases, with 13 bases between. The germline V gene encodes CDR1 MDHEN and CDR2 SYDVKM. CDR3: CASSLAGWNEKLFF. DNA for the CDR3: TGTGCCAGCAGCCTTGCAGGGTGGAATGAAAAACTGTTTTTT.

The rearrangement uses TRBV10-3 and TRBJ1-1; TRBD1 might be the D (6 bases). CDR3 length: 13 amino acids. Between the trimmed V and J ends, which lost 6 bases and 3 bases, there was a span of 11 bases. Germline V CDR1 and CDR2: ENHRY, SYGVKD. The CDR3 DNA sequence: TGTGCCATCAGCCTCAGACAGGACACTGAAGCTTTCTTT. Translating gives CAISLRQDTEAFF.

CDR3 amino acids: CASSEAAGADYGYTF. In DNA, the CDR3 is TGTGCCAGCAGTGAAGCGGCAGGGGCGGACTATGGCTACACCTTC. This chain uses TRBV6-1 with TRBJ1-2; tentative D call: TRBD1 (6 bases). Trimming left V 0 bases short and J 3 bases short, with 11 bases between. The CDR3 has 15 amino acids. From germline, CDR1 is MNHNS and CDR2 SASEGT.

CDR3 in amino acids: CSADLGDTQYF. In nucleotides, the CDR3 is TGCAGTGCCGACTTGGGGGATACGCAGTATTTT. This chain links TRBV20-1 with TRBJ2-3; no clear D gene. This CDR3 comprises 11 residues. Per the germline V gene, CDR1 is DFQATT and CDR2 is SNEGSKA (reference sequence). The ends were cut back, 6 bases at V and 6 bases at J, with 10 bases in the middle.